A single T cell receptor (beta chain) is shown here with its context. One end of the junction varies from germline; a read error may be responsible. This sample was taken from a study of blood T cell repertoires in COVID-19. Overall study context: Both acute and convalescent COVID-19 samples were obtained from the United States, Italy and Spain. T cells, B-cell-depleted T cells, or PBMCs supplied cDNA or gDNA.

Original handling: Scientists estimated how many nucleated cells there were by amplifying reference gene primers. Assay used: immunoSEQ multiplex PCR; TCRdb lists only in-frame clones, some missing. That table is the source of V, J and clone size, and D and trimming were worked out from the DNA. In the table there are fewer than 200,000 clones, roughly 93% of which are singletons. Enrollment of patients from Seattle took place during active infection, with longitudinal follow-up. The receptor comes from a young man with COVID-19, enrolled during active disease. Material: peripheral blood.

The CDR3 bases are TGCGCCAGCAGCCATCCGCCCGGGACAGTTGGGGGGCCCGCTGAAAAACTGCTTTTT. As protein: CASSHPPGTVGGPAEKLLF. The genes are TRBV4-1 and TRBJ1-4; 7 bases agree with TRBD1. CDR3 length equals 19 residues. Looked up from germline, CDR1 is MGHRA and CDR2 is YSYEKL.